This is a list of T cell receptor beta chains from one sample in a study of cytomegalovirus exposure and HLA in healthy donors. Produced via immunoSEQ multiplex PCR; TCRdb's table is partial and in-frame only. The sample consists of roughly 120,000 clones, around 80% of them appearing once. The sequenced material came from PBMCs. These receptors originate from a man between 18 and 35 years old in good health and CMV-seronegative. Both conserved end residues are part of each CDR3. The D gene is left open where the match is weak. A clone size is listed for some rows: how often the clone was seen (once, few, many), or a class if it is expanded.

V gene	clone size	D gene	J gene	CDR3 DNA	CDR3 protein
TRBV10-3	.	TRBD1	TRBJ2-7	TGTGCCATCAAGCGGACAGGGGGAGACGAGCAGTACTTC	CAIKRTGGDEQYF
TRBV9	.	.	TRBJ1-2	TGTGCCAGCAGTTGGACAGTTATCTATGGCTACACCTTC	CASSWTVIYGYTF
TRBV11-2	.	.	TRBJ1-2	TGTGCCAGCAGTCAACCGTACATCGCCCCTAACTATGGCTACACCTTC	CASSQPYIAPNYGYTF
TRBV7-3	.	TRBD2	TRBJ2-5	TGTGCCAGCAGCCTATCTGCCGCGGGAGGGGTAGAGACCCAGTACTTC	CASSLSAAGGVETQYF
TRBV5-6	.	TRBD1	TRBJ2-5	TGTGCCAGCAGCCGACAGGGAAGAGGGATCGAGGAGACCCAGTACTTC	CASSRQGRGIEETQYF
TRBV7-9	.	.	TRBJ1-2	TGTGCCAGCAGCCCGACAGTAGGCTATGGCTACACCTTC	CASSPTVGYGYTF
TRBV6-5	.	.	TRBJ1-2	TGTGCCAGCAAAGAGACTTATGGCTACACCTTC	CASKETYGYTF
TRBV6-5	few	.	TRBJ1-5	TGTGCCAGCAGTTATAGCTACAATCAGCCCCAGCATTTT	CASSYSYNQPQHF
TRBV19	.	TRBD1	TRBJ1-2	TGTGCCAGTAGCGGACAGGGTTACTACTCTAACTATGGCTACACCTTC	CASSGQGYYSNYGYTF
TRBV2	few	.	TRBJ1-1	TGTGCCAGCAGGGACAGCACTGAAGCTTTCTTT	CASRDSTEAFF
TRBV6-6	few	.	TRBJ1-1	TGTGCCAGCATATCAGGCGCCACTGAAGCTTTCTTT	CASISGATEAFF
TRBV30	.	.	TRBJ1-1	TGTGCCTGGATAATTCCCCAGGGCTTGAACACTGAAGCTTTCTTT	CAWIIPQGLNTEAFF
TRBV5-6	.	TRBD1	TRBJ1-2	TGTGCCAGCAGCTTGGGGTCAGGGGGCGCGGGCTACACCTTC	CASSLGSGGAGYTF
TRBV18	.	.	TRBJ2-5	TGTGCCAGCTCACCGTCGAGTCAAGAGACCCAGTACTTC	CASSPSSQETQYF
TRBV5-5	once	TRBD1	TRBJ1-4	TGTGCCAGCAGCACACCCAGTGGCGGGACAGGGCGTGAAAAACTGTTTTTT	CASSTPSGGTGREKLFF
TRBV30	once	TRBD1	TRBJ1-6	TGTGCCTGGAGCGAAGGGACAGGGACTTCACCCCTCCACTTT	CAWSEGTGTSPLHF
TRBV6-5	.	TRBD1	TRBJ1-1	TGTGCCAGCAGTTACCCAGGGACAGGGGGAGACACTGAAGCTTTCTTT	CASSYPGTGGDTEAFF
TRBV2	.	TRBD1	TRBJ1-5	TGTGCCAGCAGGGGTACAGGGGTGAATCAGCCCCAGCATTTT	CASRGTGVNQPQHF
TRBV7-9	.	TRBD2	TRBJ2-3	TGTGCCAGCAGCAACTATGGACTAGCGGGTAGTGGTGATACGCAGTATTTT	CASSNYGLAGSGDTQYF
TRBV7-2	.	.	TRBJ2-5	TGTGCCAGCAGCTTAAGCGGGCTTTTCCAAGAGACCCAGTACTTC	CASSLSGLFQETQYF
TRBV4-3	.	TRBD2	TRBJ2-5	TGCGCCAGCAGCCAAGGAGCGGGAGGGCCATTAGAGACCCAGTACTTC	CASSQGAGGPLETQYF
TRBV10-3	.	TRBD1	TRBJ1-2	TGTGCCATCAGTGAGTCTCTTCCGGGACAGGGCGGCTATGGCTACACCTTC	CAISESLPGQGGYGYTF
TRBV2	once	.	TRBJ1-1	TGTGCCAGCATTTTCGACAACCGAGCTTTCTTT	CASIFDNRAFF
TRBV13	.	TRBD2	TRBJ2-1	TGTGCCAGCAGAGTCACTAGCGGGAGGGTCCGTGAGCAGTTCTTC	CASRVTSGRVREQFF
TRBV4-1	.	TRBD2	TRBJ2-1	TGCGCCAGCAGCCCCAGCAGGACTAGCATGTACAATGAGCAGTTCTTC	CASSPSRTSMYNEQFF
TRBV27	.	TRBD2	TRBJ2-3	TGTGCCAGCAGTTTACCCCCCACTAGCGGGAGTGATACGCAGTATTTT	CASSLPPTSGSDTQYF
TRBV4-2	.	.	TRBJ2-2	TGTGCCAGCAGCTTGGGGGGGGCCCAATCCACCGGGGAGCTGTTTTTT	CASSLGGAQSTGELFF
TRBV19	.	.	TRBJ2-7	TGTGCCAGTAGTCCAACTCACACAGACTTAGAGGGATACGAGCAGTACTTC	CASSPTHTDLEGYEQYF
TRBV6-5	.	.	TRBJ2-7	TGTGCCAGCGGGAGGTCCGGGACAGCGCCCTACGAGCAGTACTTC	CASGRSGTAPYEQYF
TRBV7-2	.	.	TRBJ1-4	TGTGCCAGCAGCTTGCAACTCACAGATAATGAAAAACTGTTTTTT	CASSLQLTDNEKLFF
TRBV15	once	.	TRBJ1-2	TGTGCCACCAGCAGGGGGAGACAGGCAGCTAACTATGGCTACACCTTC	CATSRGRQAANYGYTF
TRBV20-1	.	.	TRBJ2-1	TGCAGTGTCCTCCTCTACAATGAGCAGTTCTTC	CSVLLYNEQFF
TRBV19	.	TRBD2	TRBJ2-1	TGTGCCAGTAGTTTGGTTGGCGGGAGCCGGAATGAGCAGTTCTTC	CASSLVGGSRNEQFF
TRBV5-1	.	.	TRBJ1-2	TGCGCCAGCAGCTTGGGCGGAAGTTTAAACTATGGCTACACCTTC	CASSLGGSLNYGYTF
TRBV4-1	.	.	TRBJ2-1	TGCGCCAGCAGCCAATTTGCGGGACCGACACTTGAAGGCTCCTACAATGAGCAGTTCTTC	CASSQFAGPTLEGSYNEQFF
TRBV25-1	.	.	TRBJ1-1	TGTGCCAGCAGGAAAGGTGGCGGGGTAGGACTTAACACTGAAGCTTTCTTT	CASRKGGGVGLNTEAFF
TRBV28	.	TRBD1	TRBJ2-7	TGTGCCAGCAGTTTTTTGGGTGACAGGGAAGAGCAGTACTTC	CASSFLGDREEQYF
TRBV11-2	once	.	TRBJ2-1	TGTGCCAGCAGCTTCAGAATAGGGGGGGCAGGCTATGAGCAGTTCTTC	CASSFRIGGAGYEQFF
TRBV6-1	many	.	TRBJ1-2	TGTGCCAGCAGTGAGGTGGCGGACAACCACGGCTACACCTTC	CASSEVADNHGYTF
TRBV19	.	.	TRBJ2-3	TGTGCCAGTGCGGCCCGGGTACGGGGAGATACGCAGTATTTT	CASAARVRGDTQYF
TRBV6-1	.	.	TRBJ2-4	TGTGCCAGCAGTGAGTCTAGAGTCATACTAGCCAAAAACATTCAGTACTTC	CASSESRVILAKNIQYF
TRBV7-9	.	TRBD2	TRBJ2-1	TGTGCCAGCAGCTTCCGGCCGGGAGGGCCTGGTTATGAGCAGTTCTTC	CASSFRPGGPGYEQFF